At least ten counts were recorded for the clone carrying this TCR beta chain. Library construction for TCR beta used iRepertoire HTBI primers and Arm-PCR of CDR3 regions. Via MiXCR, TCRdb re-called the multiplex PCR reads, giving one row per CDR3 protein. The table has fewer than 550,000 distinct CDR3 sequences, around 17% seen once; the top ten hold roughly 23%. Deletions cut 0 bases from V and 2 bases from J, with 9 bases between. CDR3 length: 14 amino acids. Germline lookup yields CDR1 DFQATT and CDR2 SNEGSKA (reference sequence). This record comes from a study of regulatory T cells in long-lasting Graves disease. Time point of the sample: newly diagnosed GD, antithyroid drugs for less than 3 months. PBMCs were the source of the RNA used for TCR sequencing. The sample also formed part of further work on T cells in Graves' hyperthyroidism and ophthalmopathy. That investigation notes: Diagnostic assessment was based on clinical symptoms, serum thyroxine and TRAb, thyroid ultrasound and orbital computed tomography.

The sequenced sample was peripheral blood mononuclear cells (PBMCs), obtained at new diagnosis, from a patient treated with antithyroid drugs. The receptor was derived from a woman aged 18-30 years with Graves disease. The genes are TRBV20-1 and TRBJ2-3; TRBD2 might be the D (5 bases). CDR3 loop: CSAREAEHTDTQYF. The CDR3, as DNA: TGCAGTGCTAGAGAAGCGGAGCACACAGATACGCAGTATTTT.